The 20 T cell receptor beta chains listed next were all sequenced from one sample in a study of T-cell reconstitution after alpha-beta-depleted transplantation in children (dated by TCRdb to between 2015 and 2016). The library was produced with PCR. Sequencing used an Illumina HiSeq 2500. TCR library preparation used molecular barcoding, with unique molecular identifiers applied to normalize quantification of the TCRbeta repertoire. Clones were called with MiXCR by TCRdb after fastp trimmed the public reads at Q25, and only in-frame beta chains were retained. Identical CDR3 protein sequences are pooled into one entry, listed with their most common genes and DNA. The sample includes about 900,000 distinct CDR3 sequences, with about 29% observed a single time. Roughly 28% of the sample goes to the ten largest clones. Read against the paper, the sample's treatment or condition label means: allogeneic hematopoietic cell transplantation with graft depleted of TCRalphabeta T cells and CD19 B cells.

Sequencing used PBMCs, mostly from graft donor cells, obtained 360 days after TCRalphabeta/CD19-depleted stem cell transplant. These receptors all come from a boy in the first two years of life who had a stem cell transplant for SCID, so the T cells may come from the graft donor.

This chain uses TRBV5-1 with TRBJ2-3, with D possibly called TRBD1 or TRBD2 (6 bases each). Germline V gene sequence: CDR1 SGHRS, CDR2 YFSETQ. The CDR3 loop spans 14 amino acids. Trimming pared 4 bases from V and 3 bases from J, leaving 12 bases between. This CDR3 is CASSRGDKTDTQYF. CDR3 nucleotide sequence: TGCGCCAGCAGCAGGGGGGACAAGACAGATACGCAGTATTTT.

The V call is TRBV6-5, the J call TRBJ2-7; 7 positions match TRBD1. Trimming removed 10 bases from V and 7 bases from J; junction bases left unmatched: 7. CDR3 size: 11 residues. Germline CDR1 and CDR2: MNHEY and SVGAGI. The CDR3, as DNA: TGTGCCACGGGACAGAGCTTGGAGCAGTACTTC. Residues: CATGQSLEQYF.

This clonotype was recorded a few times. V is TRBV20-1 and J is TRBJ1-3; 10 nucleotides match TRBD1. Germline lookup yields CDR1 DFQATT and CDR2 SNEGSKA (reference sequence). This CDR3 has 15 amino acids. The V gene end was trimmed by 5 bases and the J gene end by 8 bases; junction bases not matched to a gene: 12. The CDR3 coding sequence is TGCAGTGCTGACCCGTTTACGGACAGGGGGGACACCATATATTTT. The encoded protein is CSADPFTDRGDTIYF.

Only a few counts were recorded for this clonotype. The V gene is TRBV12-3 or TRBV12-4, the J gene TRBJ1-2; unclear D gene. The V and J ends lost 3 bases and 4 bases respectively, with 12 bases between them. This CDR3 is 14 amino acids long. This CDR3 is CASSFRQISYGYTF. In nucleotides, the CDR3 is TGTGCCAGCAGTTTTAGGCAGATCTCCTATGGCTACACCTTC.

This clonotype was recorded a few times. J is TRBJ2-5 and V is TRBV3-1; unclear D gene. Germline V gives CDR1 LGHDT, CDR2 YNNKEL (reference sequence). The V gene lost 4 bases and the J gene lost 4 bases, with 13 bases spanning the gap. CDR3 length equals 14 residues. This CDR3 is CASSPITLAETQYF. The DNA for the CDR3 is TGTGCCAGCAGCCCTATAACCTTGGCAGAGACCCAGTACTTC.

The gene calls are TRBV9 and TRBJ2-7; D perhaps matches TRBD2 (5 bases). This CDR3 comprises 15 residues. V lost 2 bases and J lost 4, with 16 bases in between. CDR1 SGDLS and CDR2 YYNGEE come from the germline V gene. Here the CDR3 reads CASSVEGSGVYEQYF. CDR3 DNA sequence: TGTGCCAGCAGCGTGGAAGGGAGTGGTGTGTACGAGCAGTACTTC.

The rearrangement joins TRBV5-1 to TRBJ1-1; 7 nucleotides agree with TRBD1. Per germline, CDR1 SGHRS and CDR2 YFSETQ. The CDR3 loop spans 14 amino acids. Unmatched junction bases numbered 6, after V lost 4 bases and J lost 3 bases. The CDR3 is CASSTGELDTEAFF. CDR3 coding DNA: TGCGCCAGCAGCACAGGGGAATTGGACACTGAAGCTTTCTTT.

Ten or more counts support this clonotype. V usage is TRBV12-3 or TRBV12-4 and J usage is TRBJ2-1, with D possibly matching TRBD1 (6 bases). The V end was cut by 5 bases, the J end by 6 bases, with 8 bases between. There are 12 residues in the CDR3. The CDR3: CASSPDSNEQFF. The CDR3 nucleotides are TGTGCCAGCAGTCCGGACAGCAATGAGCAGTTCTTC.

This clonotype was observed a handful of times. The chain's CDR3 is CSVKNDPLSTDTQYF. CDR3 DNA sequence: TGCAGCGTTAAAAACGACCCATTAAGCACAGATACGCAGTATTTT. The V gene is TRBV29-1, the J gene TRBJ2-3; the D is unclear. The V and J ends lost 5 bases and 0 bases respectively, with 15 bases between them. Germline CDR1 SQVTM, CDR2 ANQGSEA. This CDR3 spans 15 amino acids.

The chain uses TRBV4-2 and TRBJ2-3; 10 bases line up with TRBD2. This CDR3 is built from 19 residues. V gave up 0 bases and J gave up 4 bases; unmatched junction bases: 13. In germline, CDR1 is LGHNA, CDR2 YNFKEQ. The CDR3, as DNA: TGTGCCAGCAGCCAAGATCCGAGCGGGGGGGCCTCGTCCCCAGATACGCAGTATTTT. Protein: CASSQDPSGGASSPDTQYF.

This clonotype showed up just a few times. The CDR3, as DNA: TGTGCCATCAGTGAGCCGGTACGGGACAGGCCCTACGAGCAGTACTTC. This translates into CAISEPVRDRPYEQYF. The chain combines TRBV10-3 with TRBJ2-7, with 8 bases lining up with TRBD1. Per germline, CDR1 ENHRY and CDR2 SYGVKD. V was clipped by 2 bases and J by 2 bases; unmatched bases: 8. The CDR3 has 16 residues.

This chain links TRBV5-6 with TRBJ2-7; weak D call: TRBD2 (5 bases). V dropped 2 bases and J dropped 0 bases, with 15 bases sitting between them. The CDR3 runs to 16 residues. Looked up from germline, CDR1 is SGHDT and CDR2 is YYEEEE. CDR3 loop: CASSFPPGSFSYEQYF. The CDR3 nucleotides are TGTGCCAGCAGCTTTCCCCCGGGGTCCTTCTCCTACGAGCAGTACTTC. The full variable domain, rest sourced from reference TRBV5-6 and TRBJ2-7, is DAGVTQSPTHLIKTRGQQVTLRCSPKSGHDTVSWYQQALGQGPQFIFQYYEEEERQRGNFPDRFSGHQFPNYSSELNVNALLLGDSALYLCASSFPPGSFSYEQYFGPGTRLTVT.

This clonotype was counted a few times. The chain recombines TRBV10-3 with TRBJ2-5; no firm D call. Germline CDR1 reads ENHRY; CDR2 reads SYGVKD. Trimming pared 4 bases from V and 3 bases from J, leaving 9 bases between. The CDR3 sequence is 13 residues long. CDR3 nucleotides: TGTGCCATCAGTGGAGGCGGTAAAGAGACCCAGTACTTC. Protein: CAISGGGKETQYF.

The chain couples TRBV12-3 or TRBV12-4 to TRBJ2-4; 8 bases are a match to TRBD1. The CDR3 is made up of 16 amino acids. The ends lost 3 bases at V and 8 bases at J; junction bases unmatched: 12. The CDR3 here is CASSLNRGAGGDIQYF. The CDR3 bases are TGTGCCAGCAGTTTGAACAGGGGGGCCGGTGGTGACATTCAGTACTTC.

This clonotype was observed a few times. CDR3 coding DNA: TGTGCCAGCGGGCAAGGATTTAACTATGGCTACACCTTC. It codes for CASGQGFNYGYTF. V and J are TRBV25-1 and TRBJ1-2; D unresolved. This CDR3 contains 13 residues. The germline V and J ends were trimmed by 8 bases and 1 base, with 11 bases remaining between them. The V gene's germline CDR1 is MGHDK and CDR2 SYGVNS.

There are a few counts of this clonotype. The rearrangement links TRBV29-1 to TRBJ2-3; perhaps TRBD2 as D (6 bases). Trimming stripped 2 bases from V and 6 bases from J, with 24 bases between. This CDR3 spans 17 amino acids. The V gene's germline CDR1 is SQVTM and CDR2 ANQGSEA. CDR3 bases: TGCAGCGTTGAACTGTCAGGGATGGGGGGATCCCTGGATACGCAGTATTTT. Amino acids: CSVELSGMGGSLDTQYF.

This clonotype was counted a few times. The rearrangement links TRBV25-1 to TRBJ2-5; D perhaps matches TRBD2 (6 bases). The germline V and J ends were trimmed by 5 bases and 1 base, with 11 bases remaining between them. Germline V gene lookup returns CDR1 MGHDK and CDR2 SYGVNS. The CDR3 loop spans 14 amino acids. The CDR3 here is CASSNSGSQETQYF. CDR3 DNA: TGTGCCAGCAGTAATTCCGGGAGCCAAGAGACCCAGTACTTC.

This clonotype came up a few times. CDR3 protein: CSAPPRDRGSLTDTQYF. DNA for the CDR3: TGCAGTGCTCCCCCCCGGGACAGGGGTTCCCTCACAGATACGCAGTATTTT. This rearrangement joins TRBV20-1 to TRBJ2-3; 10 bases agree with TRBD1. Germline V gene sequence: CDR1 DFQATT, CDR2 SNEGSKA (reference sequence). Trimming cost V 5 bases and J 2 bases; bases outside gene matches: 13. This CDR3 has 17 residues.

This clonotype was seen a few times. This chain uses TRBV27 with TRBJ2-2, with D perhaps matching TRBD2 (6 bases). CDR3 length: 14 residues. The germline gives CDR1 MNHEY, CDR2 SMNVEV (reference sequence). Trimming stripped 6 bases from V and 5 bases from J, with 13 bases between. CDR3 region: CASSPMRGTGELFF. The DNA for the CDR3 is TGTGCCAGCAGCCCTATGCGGGGTACCGGGGAGCTGTTTTTT.

This clonotype has at least ten counts. The chain uses TRBV12-3 or TRBV12-4 and TRBJ2-5; TRBD2 agrees at 11 bases. The CDR3 extends over 13 amino acids. V gave up 6 bases and J gave up 5 bases; unmatched junction bases: 2. The CDR3 DNA follows: TGTGCCAGCAGCCCTAGCGGGGGGGAGACCCAGTACTTC. It encodes CASSPSGGETQYF.